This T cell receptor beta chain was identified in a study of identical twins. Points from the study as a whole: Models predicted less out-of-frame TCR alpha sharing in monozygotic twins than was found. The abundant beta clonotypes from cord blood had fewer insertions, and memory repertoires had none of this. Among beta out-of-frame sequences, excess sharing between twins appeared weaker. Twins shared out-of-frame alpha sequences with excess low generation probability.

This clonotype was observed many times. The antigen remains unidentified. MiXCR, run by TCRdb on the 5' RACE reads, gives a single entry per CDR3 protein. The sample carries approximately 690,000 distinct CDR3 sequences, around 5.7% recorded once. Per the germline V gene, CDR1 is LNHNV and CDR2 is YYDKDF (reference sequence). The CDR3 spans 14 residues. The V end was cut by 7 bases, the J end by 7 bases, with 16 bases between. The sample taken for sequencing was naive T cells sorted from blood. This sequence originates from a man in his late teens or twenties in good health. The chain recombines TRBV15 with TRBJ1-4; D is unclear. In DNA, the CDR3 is TGTGCCACCACCCCAAGAAAAAGTCCTGAAAAACTGTTTTTT. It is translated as CATTPRKSPEKLFF. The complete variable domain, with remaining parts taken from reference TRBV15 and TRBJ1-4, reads DAMVIQNPRYQVTQFGKPVTLSCSQTLNHNVMYWYQQKSSQAPKLLFHYYDKDFNNEADTPDNFQSRRPNTSFCFLDIRSPGLGDTAMYLCATTPRKSPEKLFFGSGTQLSVL.